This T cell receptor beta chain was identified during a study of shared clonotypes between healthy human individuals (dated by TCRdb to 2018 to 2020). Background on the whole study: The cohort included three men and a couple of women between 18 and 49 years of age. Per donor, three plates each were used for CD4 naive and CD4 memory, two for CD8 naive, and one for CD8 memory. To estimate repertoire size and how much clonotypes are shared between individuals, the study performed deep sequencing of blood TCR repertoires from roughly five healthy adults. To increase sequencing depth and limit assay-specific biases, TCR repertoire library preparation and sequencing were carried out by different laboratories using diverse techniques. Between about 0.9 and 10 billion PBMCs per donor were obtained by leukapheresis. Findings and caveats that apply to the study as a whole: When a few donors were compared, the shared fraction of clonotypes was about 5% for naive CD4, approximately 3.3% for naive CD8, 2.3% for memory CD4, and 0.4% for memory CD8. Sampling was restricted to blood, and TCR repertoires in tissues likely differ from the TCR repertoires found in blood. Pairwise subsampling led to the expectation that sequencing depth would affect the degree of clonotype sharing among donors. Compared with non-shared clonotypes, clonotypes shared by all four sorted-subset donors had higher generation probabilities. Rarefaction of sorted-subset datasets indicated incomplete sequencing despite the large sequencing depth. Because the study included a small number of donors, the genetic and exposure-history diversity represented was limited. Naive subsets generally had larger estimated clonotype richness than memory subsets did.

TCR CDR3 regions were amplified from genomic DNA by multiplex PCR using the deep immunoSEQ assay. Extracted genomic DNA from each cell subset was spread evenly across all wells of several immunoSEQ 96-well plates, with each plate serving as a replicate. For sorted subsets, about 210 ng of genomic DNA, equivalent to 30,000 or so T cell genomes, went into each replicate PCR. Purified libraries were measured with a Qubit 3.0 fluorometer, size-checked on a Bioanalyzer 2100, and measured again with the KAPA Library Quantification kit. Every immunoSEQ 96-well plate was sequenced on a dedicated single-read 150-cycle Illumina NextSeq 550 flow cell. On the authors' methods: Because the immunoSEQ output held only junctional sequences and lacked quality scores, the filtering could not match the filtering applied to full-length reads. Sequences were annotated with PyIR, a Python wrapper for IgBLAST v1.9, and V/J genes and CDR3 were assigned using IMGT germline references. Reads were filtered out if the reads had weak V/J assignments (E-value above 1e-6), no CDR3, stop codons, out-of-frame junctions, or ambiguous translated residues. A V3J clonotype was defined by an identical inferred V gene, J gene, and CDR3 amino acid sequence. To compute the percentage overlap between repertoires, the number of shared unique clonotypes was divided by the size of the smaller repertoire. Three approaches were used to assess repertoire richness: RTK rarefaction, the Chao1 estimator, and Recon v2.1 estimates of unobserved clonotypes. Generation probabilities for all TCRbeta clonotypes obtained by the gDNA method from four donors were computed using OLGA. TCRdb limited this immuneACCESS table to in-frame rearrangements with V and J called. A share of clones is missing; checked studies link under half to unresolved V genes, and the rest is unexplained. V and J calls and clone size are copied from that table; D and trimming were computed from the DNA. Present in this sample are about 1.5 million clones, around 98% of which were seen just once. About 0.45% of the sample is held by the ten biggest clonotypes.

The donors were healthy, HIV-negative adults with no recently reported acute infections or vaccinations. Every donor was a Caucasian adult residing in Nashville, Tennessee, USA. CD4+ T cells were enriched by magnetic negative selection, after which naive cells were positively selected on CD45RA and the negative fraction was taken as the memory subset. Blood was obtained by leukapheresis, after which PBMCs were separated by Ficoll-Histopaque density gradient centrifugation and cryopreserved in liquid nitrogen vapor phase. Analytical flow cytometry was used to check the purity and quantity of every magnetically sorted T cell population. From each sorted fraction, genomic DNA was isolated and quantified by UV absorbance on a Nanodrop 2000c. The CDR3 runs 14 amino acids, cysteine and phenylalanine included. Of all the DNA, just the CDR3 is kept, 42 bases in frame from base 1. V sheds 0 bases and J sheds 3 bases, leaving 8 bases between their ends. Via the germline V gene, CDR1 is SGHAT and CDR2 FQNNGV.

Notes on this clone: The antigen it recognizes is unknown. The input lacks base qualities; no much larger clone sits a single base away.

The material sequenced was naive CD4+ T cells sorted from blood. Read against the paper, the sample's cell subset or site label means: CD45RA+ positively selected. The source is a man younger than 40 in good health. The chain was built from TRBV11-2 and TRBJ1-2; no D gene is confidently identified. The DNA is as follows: TGTGCCAGCAGCTTAGATTGGCAGGACTATGGCTACACCTTC. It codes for CASSLDWQDYGYTF. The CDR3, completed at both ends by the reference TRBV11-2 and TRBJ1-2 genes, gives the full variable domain EAGVAQSPRYKIIEKRQSVAFWCNPISGHATLYWYQQILGQGPKLLIQFQNNGVVDDSQLPKDRFSAERLKGVDSTLKIQPAKLEDSAVYLCASSLDWQDYGYTFGSGTRLTVV.